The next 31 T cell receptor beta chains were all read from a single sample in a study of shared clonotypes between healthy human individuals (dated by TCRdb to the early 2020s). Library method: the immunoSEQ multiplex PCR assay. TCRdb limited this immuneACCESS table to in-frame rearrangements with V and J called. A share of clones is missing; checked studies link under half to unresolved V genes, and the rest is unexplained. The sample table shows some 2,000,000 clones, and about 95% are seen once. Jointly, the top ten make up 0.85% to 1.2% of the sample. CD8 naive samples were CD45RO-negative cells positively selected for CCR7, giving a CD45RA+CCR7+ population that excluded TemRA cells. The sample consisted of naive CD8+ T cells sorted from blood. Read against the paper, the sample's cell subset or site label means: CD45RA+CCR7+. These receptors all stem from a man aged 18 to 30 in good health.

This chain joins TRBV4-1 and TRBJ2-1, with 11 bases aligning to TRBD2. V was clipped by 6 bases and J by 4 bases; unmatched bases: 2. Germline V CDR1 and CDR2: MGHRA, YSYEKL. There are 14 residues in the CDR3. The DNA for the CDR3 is TGCGCCAGCAGAATAGCGGGAGGGTACAATGAGCAGTTCTTC. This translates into CASRIAGGYNEQFF.

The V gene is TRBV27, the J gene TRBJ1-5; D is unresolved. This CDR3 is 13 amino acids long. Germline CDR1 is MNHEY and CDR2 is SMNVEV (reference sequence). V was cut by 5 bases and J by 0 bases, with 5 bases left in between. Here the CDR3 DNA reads TGTGCCAGCAGTGTCGATAGCAATCAGCCCCAGCATTTT. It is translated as CASSVDSNQPQHF.

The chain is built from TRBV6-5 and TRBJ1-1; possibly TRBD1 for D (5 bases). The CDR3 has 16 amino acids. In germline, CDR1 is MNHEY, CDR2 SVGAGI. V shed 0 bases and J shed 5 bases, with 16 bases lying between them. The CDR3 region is CASSYSMAGADTEAFF. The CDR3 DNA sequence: TGTGCCAGCAGTTACTCGATGGCCGGGGCTGATACTGAAGCTTTCTTT.

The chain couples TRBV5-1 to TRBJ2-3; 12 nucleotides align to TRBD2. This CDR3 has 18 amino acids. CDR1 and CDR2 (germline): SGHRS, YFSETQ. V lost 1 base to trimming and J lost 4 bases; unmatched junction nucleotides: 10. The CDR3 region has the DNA TGCGCCAGCAGCTTGAGTGGTCTAGCGGGGGGGCCGGCAGATACGCAGTATTTT. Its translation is CASSLSGLAGGPADTQYF.

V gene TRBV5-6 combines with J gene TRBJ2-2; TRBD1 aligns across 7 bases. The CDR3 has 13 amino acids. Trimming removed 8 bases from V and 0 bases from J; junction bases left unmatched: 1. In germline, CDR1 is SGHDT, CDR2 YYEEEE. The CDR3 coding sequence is TGTGCCAGGGGGACAGCGAACACCGGGGAGCTGTTTTTT. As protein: CARGTANTGELFF.

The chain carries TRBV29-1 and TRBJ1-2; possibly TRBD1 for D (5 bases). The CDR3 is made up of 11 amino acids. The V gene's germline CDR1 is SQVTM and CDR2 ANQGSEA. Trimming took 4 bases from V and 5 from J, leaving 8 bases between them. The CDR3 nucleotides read TGCAGCGTTGGGGGGATTTATGGCTACACCTTC. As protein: CSVGGIYGYTF.

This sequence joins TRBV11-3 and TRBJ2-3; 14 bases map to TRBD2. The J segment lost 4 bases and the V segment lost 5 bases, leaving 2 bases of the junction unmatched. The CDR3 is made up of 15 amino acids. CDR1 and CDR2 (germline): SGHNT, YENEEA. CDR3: CASSQGLAGADTQYF. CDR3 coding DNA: TGTGCCAGCAGCCAGGGACTAGCGGGAGCAGATACGCAGTATTTT. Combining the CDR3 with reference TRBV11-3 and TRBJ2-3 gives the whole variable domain EAGVVQSPRYKIIEKKQPVAFWCNPISGHNTLYWYLQNLGQGPELLIRYENEEAVDDSQLPKDRFSAERLKGVDSTLKIQPAELGDSAVYLCASSQGLAGADTQYFGPGTRLTVL.

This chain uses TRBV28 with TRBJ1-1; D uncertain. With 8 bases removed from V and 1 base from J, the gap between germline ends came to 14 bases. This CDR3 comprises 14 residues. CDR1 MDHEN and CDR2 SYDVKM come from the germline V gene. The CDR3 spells CASESGRQNTEAFF. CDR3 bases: TGTGCCAGCGAATCGGGAAGGCAGAACACTGAAGCTTTCTTT.

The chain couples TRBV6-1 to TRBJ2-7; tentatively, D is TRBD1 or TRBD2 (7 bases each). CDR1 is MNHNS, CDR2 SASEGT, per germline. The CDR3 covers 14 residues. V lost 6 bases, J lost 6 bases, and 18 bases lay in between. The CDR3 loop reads CASSPRGGGSEQYF. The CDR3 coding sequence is TGTGCCAGCAGCCCGAGGGGAGGGGGCAGCGAGCAGTACTTC.

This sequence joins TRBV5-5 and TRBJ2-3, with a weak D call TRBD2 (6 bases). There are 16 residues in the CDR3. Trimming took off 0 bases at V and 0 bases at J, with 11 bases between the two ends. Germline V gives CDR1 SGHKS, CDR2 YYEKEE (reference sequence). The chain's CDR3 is CASSLEEGISTDTQYF. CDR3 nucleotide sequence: TGTGCCAGCAGCTTGGAGGAGGGGATTAGCACAGATACGCAGTATTTT. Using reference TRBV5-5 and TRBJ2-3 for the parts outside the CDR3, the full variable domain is DAGVTQSPTHLIKTRGQQVTLRCSPISGHKSVSWYQQVLGQGPQFIFQYYEKEERGRGNFPDRFSARQFPNYSSELNVNALLLGDSALYLCASSLEEGISTDTQYFGPGTRLTVL.

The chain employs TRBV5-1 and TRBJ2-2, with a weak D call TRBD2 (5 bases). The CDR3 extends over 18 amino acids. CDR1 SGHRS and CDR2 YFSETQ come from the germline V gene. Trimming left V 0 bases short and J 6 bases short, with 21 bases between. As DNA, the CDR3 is TGCGCCAGCAGCTTGGCCTTTTTCGGGATTATTGGTTCCGGGGAGCTGTTTTTT. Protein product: CASSLAFFGIIGSGELFF.

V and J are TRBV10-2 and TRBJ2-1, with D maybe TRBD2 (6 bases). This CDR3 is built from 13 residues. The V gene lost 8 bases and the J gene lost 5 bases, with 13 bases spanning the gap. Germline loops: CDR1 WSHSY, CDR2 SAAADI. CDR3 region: CASGGTLNNEQFF. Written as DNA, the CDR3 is TGCGCCAGCGGGGGGACCCTAAACAATGAGCAGTTCTTC.

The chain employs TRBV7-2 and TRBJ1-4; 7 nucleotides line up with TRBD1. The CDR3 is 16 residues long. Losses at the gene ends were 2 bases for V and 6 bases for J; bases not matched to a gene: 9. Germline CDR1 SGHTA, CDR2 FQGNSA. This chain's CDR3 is CASSLFPGQLDEKLFF. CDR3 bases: TGTGCCAGCAGCTTATTCCCGGGACAGTTGGATGAAAAACTGTTTTTT.

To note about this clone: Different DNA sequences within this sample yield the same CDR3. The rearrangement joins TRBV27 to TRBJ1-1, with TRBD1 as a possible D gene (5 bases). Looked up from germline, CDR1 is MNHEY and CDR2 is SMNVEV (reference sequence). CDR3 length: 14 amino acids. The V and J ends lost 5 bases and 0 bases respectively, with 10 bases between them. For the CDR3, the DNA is TGTGCCAGCAGTCCCGGGACGTTGAACACTGAAGCTTTCTTT. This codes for CASSPGTLNTEAFF.

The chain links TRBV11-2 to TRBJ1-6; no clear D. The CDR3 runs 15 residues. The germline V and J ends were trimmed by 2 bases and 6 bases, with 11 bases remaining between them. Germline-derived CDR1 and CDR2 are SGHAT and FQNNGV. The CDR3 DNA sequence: TGTGCCAGCAGCTTACCCGGTTTCGGTAATTCACCCCTCCACTTT. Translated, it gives CASSLPGFGNSPLHF. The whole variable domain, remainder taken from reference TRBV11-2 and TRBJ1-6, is EAGVAQSPRYKIIEKRQSVAFWCNPISGHATLYWYQQILGQGPKLLIQFQNNGVVDDSQLPKDRFSAERLKGVDSTLKIQPAKLEDSAVYLCASSLPGFGNSPLHFGNGTRLTVT.

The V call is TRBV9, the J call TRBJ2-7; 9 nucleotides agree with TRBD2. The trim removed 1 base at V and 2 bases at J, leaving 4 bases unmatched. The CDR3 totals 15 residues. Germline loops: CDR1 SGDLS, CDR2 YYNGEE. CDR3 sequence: CASSVSSGDPYEQYF. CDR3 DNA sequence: TGTGCCAGCAGCGTATCTAGCGGGGACCCCTACGAGCAGTACTTC.

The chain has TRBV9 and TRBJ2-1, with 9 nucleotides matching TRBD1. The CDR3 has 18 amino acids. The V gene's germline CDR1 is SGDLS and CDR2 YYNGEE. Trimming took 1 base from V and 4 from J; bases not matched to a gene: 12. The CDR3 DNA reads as TGTGCCAGCAGCGTACCTAAGGATGGGGACAGGGATTACAATGAGCAGTTCTTC. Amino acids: CASSVPKDGDRDYNEQFF.

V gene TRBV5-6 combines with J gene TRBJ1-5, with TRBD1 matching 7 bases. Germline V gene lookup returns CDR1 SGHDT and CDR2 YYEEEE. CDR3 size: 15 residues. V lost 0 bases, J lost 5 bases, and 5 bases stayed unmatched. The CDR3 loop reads CASSLGSRGHQPQHF. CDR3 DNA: TGTGCCAGCAGCTTGGGATCGAGGGGGCATCAGCCCCAGCATTTT. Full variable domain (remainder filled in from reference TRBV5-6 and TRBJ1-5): DAGVTQSPTHLIKTRGQQVTLRCSPKSGHDTVSWYQQALGQGPQFIFQYYEEEERQRGNFPDRFSGHQFPNYSSELNVNALLLGDSALYLCASSLGSRGHQPQHFGDGTRLSIL.

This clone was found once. The CDR3 region has the DNA TGTGCCAGCAGTCCTACCCTGGGACAGAGGCTCGAGCAGTACTTC. It yields the protein CASSPTLGQRLEQYF. The rearrangement links TRBV27 to TRBJ2-7; 7 positions agree with TRBD1. The CDR3 extends over 15 amino acids. Germline lookup yields CDR1 MNHEY and CDR2 SMNVEV (reference sequence). V gave up 5 bases and J gave up 6 bases; unmatched junction bases: 13.

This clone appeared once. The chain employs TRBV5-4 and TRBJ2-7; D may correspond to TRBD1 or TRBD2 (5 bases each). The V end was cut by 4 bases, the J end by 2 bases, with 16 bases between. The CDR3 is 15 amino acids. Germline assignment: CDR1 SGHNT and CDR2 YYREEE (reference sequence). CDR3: CASSEGVGSAYEQYF. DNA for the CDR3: TGTGCCAGCAGCGAAGGGGTTGGGAGCGCCTACGAGCAGTACTTC. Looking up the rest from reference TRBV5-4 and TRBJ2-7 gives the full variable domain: ETGVTQSPTHLIKTRGQQVTLRCSSQSGHNTVSWYQQALGQGPQFIFQYYREEENGRGNFPPRFSGLQFPNYSSELNVNALELDDSALYLCASSEGVGSAYEQYFGPGTRLTVT.

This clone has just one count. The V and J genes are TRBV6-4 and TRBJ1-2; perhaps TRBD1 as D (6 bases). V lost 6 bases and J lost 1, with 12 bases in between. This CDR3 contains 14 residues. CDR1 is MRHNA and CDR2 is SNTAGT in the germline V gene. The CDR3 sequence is CASSPGQSNYGYTF. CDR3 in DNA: TGTGCCAGCAGCCCAGGACAGAGTAACTATGGCTACACCTTC.

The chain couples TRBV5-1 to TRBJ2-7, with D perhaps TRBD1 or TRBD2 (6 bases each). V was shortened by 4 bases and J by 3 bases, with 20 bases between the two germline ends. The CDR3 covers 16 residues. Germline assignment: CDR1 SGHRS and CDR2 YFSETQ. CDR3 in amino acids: CASSPAGVGGLYEQYF. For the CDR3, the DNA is TGCGCCAGCAGCCCGGCGGGCGTGGGGGGCCTCTACGAGCAGTACTTC.

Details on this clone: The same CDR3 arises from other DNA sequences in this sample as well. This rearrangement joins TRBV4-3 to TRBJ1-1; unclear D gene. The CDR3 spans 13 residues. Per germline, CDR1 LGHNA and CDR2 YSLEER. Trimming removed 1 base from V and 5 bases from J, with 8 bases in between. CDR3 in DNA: TGCGCCAGCAGCCAAGGGGTAGGTACTGAAGCTTTCTTT. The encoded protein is CASSQGVGTEAFF.

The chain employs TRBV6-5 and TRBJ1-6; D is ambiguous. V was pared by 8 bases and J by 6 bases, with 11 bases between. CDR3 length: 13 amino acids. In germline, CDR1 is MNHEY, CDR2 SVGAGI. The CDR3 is CASRPNPNSPLHF. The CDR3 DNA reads TGTGCCAGCCGACCGAACCCTAATTCACCCCTCCACTTT.

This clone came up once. The DNA of the CDR3 is TGTGCCAGCAGACCTTCGATGGGCAGAGGGACCTACGAGCAGTACTTC. It codes for CASRPSMGRGTYEQYF. The rearrangement uses TRBV7-8 and TRBJ2-7; D is perhaps TRBD2 (5 bases). The CDR3 is made up of 16 amino acids. Germline V gene lookup returns CDR1 SGHVS and CDR2 FQNEAQ. V was trimmed by 6 bases and J by 2 bases, leaving 20 bases between them.

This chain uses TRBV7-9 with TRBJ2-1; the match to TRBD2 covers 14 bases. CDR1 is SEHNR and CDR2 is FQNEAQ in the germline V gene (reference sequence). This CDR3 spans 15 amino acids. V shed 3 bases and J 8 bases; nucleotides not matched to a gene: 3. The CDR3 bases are TGTGCCAGCAGCTTTACGACTAGCGGGAGGGATGAGCAGTTCTTC. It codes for CASSFTTSGRDEQFF.

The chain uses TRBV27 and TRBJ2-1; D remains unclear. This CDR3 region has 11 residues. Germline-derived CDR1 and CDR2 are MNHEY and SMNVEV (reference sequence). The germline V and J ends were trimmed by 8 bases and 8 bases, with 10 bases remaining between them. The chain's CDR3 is CASRRAYEQFF. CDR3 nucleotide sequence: TGTGCCAGCCGACGCGCTTATGAGCAGTTCTTC.

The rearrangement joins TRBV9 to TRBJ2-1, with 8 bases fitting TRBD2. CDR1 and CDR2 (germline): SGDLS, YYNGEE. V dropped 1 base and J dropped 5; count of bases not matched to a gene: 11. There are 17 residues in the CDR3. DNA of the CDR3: TGTGCCAGCAGCGTATCTTCGGGAGGGGAGTATAACAATGAGCAGTTCTTC. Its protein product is CASSVSSGGEYNNEQFF.

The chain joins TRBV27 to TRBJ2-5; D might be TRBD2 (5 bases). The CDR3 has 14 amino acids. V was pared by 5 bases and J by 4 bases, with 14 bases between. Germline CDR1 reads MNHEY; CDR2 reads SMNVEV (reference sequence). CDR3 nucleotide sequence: TGTGCCAGCAGTCCACAGAGGGTTGGAGAGACCCAGTACTTC. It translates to CASSPQRVGETQYF.

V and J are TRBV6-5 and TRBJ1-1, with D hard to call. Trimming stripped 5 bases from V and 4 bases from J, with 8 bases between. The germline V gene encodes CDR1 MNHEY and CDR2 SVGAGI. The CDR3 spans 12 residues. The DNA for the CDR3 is TGTGCCAGCAGTACACCTGGCACTGAAGCTTTCTTT. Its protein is CASSTPGTEAFF.

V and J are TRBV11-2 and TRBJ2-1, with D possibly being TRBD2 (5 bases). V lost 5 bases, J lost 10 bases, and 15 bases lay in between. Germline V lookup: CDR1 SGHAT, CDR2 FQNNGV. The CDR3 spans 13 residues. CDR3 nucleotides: TGTGCCAGCAGCCACTCAGGACTCTCAGAGCAGTTCTTC. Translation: CASSHSGLSEQFF.